The source of this T cell receptor (beta chain) is a study of T cells in Graves' hyperthyroidism and ophthalmopathy. Study-level findings and limits: Ophthalmopathy stood apart from stable hyperthyroidism in a 13 V-J model.

This clonotype was counted ten times or more. Its antigen is not known. Amplified TCR beta CDR3 regions came from RNA transcripts. When the TCR CDR3 underwent first-round RT-PCR, the HTBI primer set was used. TCRdb reprocessed the multiplex PCR reads with MiXCR, giving one entry per CDR3 protein. The sample carries 490,000 or so distinct CDR3 sequences, 22% recorded once. Exclusions: uncontrolled infection, other autoimmune disease, pregnancy, lactation. Orbital computed tomography and thyroid ultrasound, together with serum TRAb and thyroxine and clinical symptoms, were used for diagnoses. Using approximately 10 ml of fresh peripheral blood, PBMCs were prepared. CDR1 is SNHLY, CDR2 FYNNEI, per germline. The CDR3 covers 14 residues. Trimming removed 7 bases from V and 5 bases from J; junction bases left unmatched: 8.

The material sequenced was blood. This chain links TRBV2 with TRBJ2-5, with 9 positions matching TRBD2. This receptor was taken from a woman in her 70s with Graves' ophthalmopathy. The CDR3, as DNA: TGTGCCAGCAAGAGGCGGGAGGGCCCTGAGACCCAGTACTTC. It yields the protein CASKRREGPETQYF.